Listed below are T cell receptor beta chains from one sample, sequenced in a study of blood T cells in healthy people across ages. One entry per CDR3 protein, called by TCRdb with MiXCR from the 5' RACE reads. The sample has around 1,900,000 distinct CDR3 sequences, about two fifths seen once. Source material: blood. These receptor sequences come from a human donor in good health. CDR3s include the opening cysteine and the closing phenylalanine or tryptophan. D genes are given only for firm matches. Clone size is not always given. Where it is, it says once, few, many or a class for expanded clones.

V	D	J	size	CDR3	DNA
TRBV12-3/TRBV12-4	TRBD1	TRBJ2-7	-	CASSGQVCYEQYF	TGTGCCAGCAGCGGACAGGTATGCTACGAGCAGTACTTC
TRBV2	TRBD2	TRBJ2-1	-	CASSETSGANEQFF	TGTGCCAGCAGTGAGACTAGCGGGGCCAATGAGCAGTTCTTC
TRBV29-1	-	TRBJ2-3	-	CSVENWDTQYF	TGCAGCGTTGAAAACTGGGATACGCAGTATTTT
TRBV2	-	TRBJ2-1	-	CASSESRGTYNEQFF	TGTGCCAGCAGTGAATCCAGGGGAACCTACAATGAGCAGTTCTTC
TRBV12-3/TRBV12-4	-	TRBJ1-4	once	CASSLYARGALDEKLFF	TGTGCCAGCAGTTTATATGCAAGAGGGGCGTTGGATGAAAAACTGTTTTTT
TRBV6-5	TRBD1	TRBJ1-1	-	CASSDHRGAEAFF	TGTGCCAGCAGTGACCACAGGGGTGCTGAAGCTTTCTTT
TRBV7-9	-	TRBJ2-1	-	CASSPPYSDEQFF	TGTGCCAGCAGCCCCCCTTACAGCGATGAGCAGTTCTTC
TRBV9	-	TRBJ1-6	-	CASSVGRGGSYNSPLHF	TGTGCCAGCAGCGTAGGAAGGGGTGGCTCCTATAATTCACCCCTCCACTTT
TRBV6-2/TRBV6-3	TRBD1	TRBJ1-2	-	CASSYPGRDSYGYTF	TGTGCCAGCAGTTATCCCGGCCGGGACAGTTATGGCTACACCTTC
TRBV7-2	TRBD1	TRBJ1-5	-	CASSYSPRGQGSWQPQHF	TGTGCCAGCAGTTACTCACCCCGAGGACAGGGTTCATGGCAGCCCCAGCATTTT
TRBV7-8	TRBD1	TRBJ1-5	-	CASSSPLYGTGRNQPQHF	TGTGCCAGCAGCTCACCCTTGTACGGGACAGGGAGAAATCAGCCCCAGCATTTT
TRBV10-3	TRBD2	TRBJ2-3	-	CAISRTSGASTDTQYF	TGTGCCATCAGTCGGACTAGCGGGGCTAGCACAGATACGCAGTATTTT
TRBV6-2/TRBV6-3	TRBD1	TRBJ1-2	few	CASSYLTPGTDYYGYTF	TGTGCCAGCAGTTACTTGACCCCCGGGACAGACTACTATGGCTACACCTTC
TRBV29-1	-	TRBJ2-5	few	CSVEGGKLAWETQYF	TGCAGCGTTGAAGGGGGGAAGCTCGCCTGGGAGACCCAGTACTTC
TRBV6-6	-	TRBJ2-5	-	CASSTLGGGEQYF	TGTGCCAGCAGCACCCTAGGGGGAGGTGAGCAGTACTTC
TRBV12-3/TRBV12-4	-	TRBJ2-7	-	CASSETGRMYEQYF	TGTGCCAGCAGTGAGACGGGGAGGATGTACGAGCAGTACTTC
TRBV5-1	-	TRBJ1-5	-	CASSSPGQSNQPQHF	TGCGCCAGCAGTTCTCCCGGACAAAGCAATCAGCCCCAGCATTTT
TRBV7-9	-	TRBJ1-2	-	CASGGAYGYTF	TGTGCCAGCGGGGGGGCCTATGGCTACACCTTC
TRBV6-1	TRBD2	TRBJ2-1	once	CASSAMWGGSYNEQFF	TGTGCCAGCAGTGCGATGTGGGGAGGGTCCTACAATGAGCAGTTCTTC
TRBV2	TRBD1	TRBJ1-6	few	CASSVRKTGLNSPLHF	TGTGCCAGCAGTGTTCGGAAGACAGGGTTAAATTCACCCCTCCACTTT
TRBV7-8	TRBD2	TRBJ2-7	-	CASSWEGIRNSYEQYF	TGTGCCAGCAGCTGGGAGGGGATACGTAACTCCTACGAGCAGTACTTC
TRBV29-1	-	TRBJ1-1	few	CSVETLWDTEAFF	TGCAGCGTTGAGACACTCTGGGACACTGAAGCTTTCTTT
TRBV7-9	TRBD1	TRBJ1-2	few	CASTPGLGGANYGYTF	TGTGCCAGCACCCCGGGCTTAGGGGGCGCGAACTATGGCTACACCTTC
TRBV7-9	-	TRBJ2-7	-	CASSPRNPKPYEQYF	TGTGCCAGCAGCCCCCGAAACCCGAAGCCGTACGAGCAGTACTTC
TRBV3-1	-	TRBJ2-7	-	CASSLASPGYEQYF	TGTGCCAGCAGCCTTGCTTCACCGGGCTACGAGCAGTACTTC
TRBV29-1	-	TRBJ1-2	-	CSAGGNSGQWHGYTF	TGCAGCGCGGGGGGAAATTCAGGACAGTGGCATGGCTACACCTTC
TRBV9	-	TRBJ2-7	few	CASSVAETYEQYF	TGTGCCAGCAGCGTAGCAGAAACCTACGAGCAGTACTTC